What follows are 2 T cell receptor beta chains derived from one specimen sequenced in a study of blood T cell repertoires in COVID-19. TCRdb's table, derived via immunoSEQ multiplex PCR, lists solely in-frame clones and lacks some. This table has roughly 69,000 clones, over 75% appearing once. Sequencing was performed on peripheral blood. The receptors stem from a human donor in a cohort sampled during active COVID-19.

The genes are TRBV12-3 or TRBV12-4 and TRBJ1-6; D gene ambiguous. The CDR3 is 12 amino acids. The germline V and J ends were trimmed by 2 bases and 9 bases, with 5 bases remaining between them. CDR3 sequence reads: CASSLTGSPLHF. The CDR3, as DNA: TGTGCCAGCAGTTTAACTGGTTCACCCCTCCACTTT.

The chain recombines TRBV18 with TRBJ2-2; maybe TRBD1 (6 bases). V lost 4 bases, J lost 2 bases, and 14 bases lay in between. From germline, CDR1 is KGHSH and CDR2 LQKENI. The length of the CDR3 is 16 residues. In DNA, the CDR3 is TGTGCCAGCTCACTCGGCAGGGGCCTTAACACCGGGGAGCTGTTTTTT. It is translated as CASSLGRGLNTGELFF.